This record covers a single T cell receptor (beta chain). Its target antigen remains unknown. Base qualities were left out, and no much larger clone turns up one base away. This record comes from a study of cytomegalovirus exposure and HLA in healthy donors (dated 2017 in TCRdb). Context from the whole study: An earlier analysis of approximately 600 of the donors reported approximately 290 Gb of sequence data and 120 million or so unique TCR beta sequences from roughly 180 million T cells. An early release that covered approximately 600 HLA-typed donors contained approximately 300 gigabases of sequencing data and about 93 million unique TCR sequences. Of the 300 to 400 genotyped donors, about 84% fell in the genetic ancestry cluster associated with self-reported Caucasian donors. The aim of the study was to test whether cataloging public T cell receptors could identify signatures of past pathogen exposure. Using immunosequencing, the study profiled T cell repertoires from fewer than 850 subjects and related those repertoires to cytomegalovirus serostatus. In addition to the first cohort of roughly 670 subjects, a separate validation cohort of around 110 different subjects was used. The study combined high-throughput TCR immunosequencing, statistical association of individual TCRs with disease status, and machine learning to predict cytomegalovirus infection status. A later analysis re-examined previously published TCR beta repertoires from several hundred donors and added high-resolution HLA genotyping to investigate patterns of TCR occurrence. Rather than using new phenotypic data, the later analysis identified candidate immune exposures from TCR beta sequences and from how often those sequences occurred across donors. To decide whether each TCR beta V gene segment behaved as functional or pseudogenic, an earlier analysis of fewer than 750 of the donors relied on high-throughput TCR beta sequencing. Donor age, sex, ethnicity and CMV serostatus were compiled together with the repertoire data. In a later genetic analysis, genome-wide SNP genotypes for about three fifths of the roughly 670 donors were used, and that subset was treated as a discovery cohort. Every repertoire in the discovery cohort had been generated on one and the same sequencing platform. Both class I and class II loci were covered by HLA typing, at four-digit resolution. Typing coverage varied by locus: 629-630 donors for A, B, C, DRB1 and DQB1; roughly 520 for DQA1; more than 600 for DPA1; roughly 450 for DPB1. Because of strong linkage in the cohort, roughly five DR-DQ haplotypes were treated as single units for association and clustering. Among 300 to 450 genotyped donors of the cohort, an average of around 240,000 unique TCR beta nucleotide sequences were sequenced per donor, roughly 18% of them non-productive. Points the paper makes about the study in general: Because HLA typing was unavailable for some donors at each locus, only the typed subset was used in association tests. An earlier analysis of some 590 of the donors showed that most TCR beta V segments appeared in productive rearrangements either about 87% or about 30% of the time, which broadly matched IMGT annotations. Several of the top co-occurrence clusters appeared to be linked to parvovirus B19, influenza, CMV and Epstein-Barr virus, according to a later analysis. Presence/absence analyses assumed roughly uniform sequencing depth across donors, an assumption that may not hold. An association between a missense DCLRE1C variant and V-gene and J-gene trimming of TCR beta chains was found in a later genetic analysis and replicated in an independent cohort. In vitro tests confirmed that three of the cytomegalovirus-associated TCR beta chains recognize cytomegalovirus antigens. Linkage disequilibrium might explain the correlated functional status among segregating V segments, but an unknown experimental factor could not be excluded. Some IMGT-functional V segments, including TRBV6-2 and TRBV6-3, could not be distinguished by the 87-base-pair reads and were therefore excluded. The cohort was sequenced for TCR beta chains only, and without alpha or paired-chain data the features that could be detected were limited. In a later analysis, HLA-associated TCR beta chains showed more clonal expansion and lower generation probabilities than non-associated chains that were equally common. The only immune exposure information available for the cohort was CMV serostatus. Strong co-occurrence of HLA alleles, especially DR and DQ, made assigning TCR associations to individual alleles difficult. The classifier was reported to diagnose cytomegalovirus status with high specificity and sensitivity in both the original and validation cohorts. In a later analysis, most CMV-associated TCR beta chains were found to appear HLA-restricted, with HLA associations seemingly driven largely by CMV exposure. In a later analysis, the rate of TCR association differed among HLA loci, with DRB1 alleles having the most associated TCRs and HLA-C alleles having the fewest. The study gave a list of around 170 TCR beta chains associated with cytomegalovirus. The earlier analysis of fewer than 750 of the donors excluded about 16 rarely observed V segments, including chromosome 9 orphons, because counts were too low. A further reported finding was that TCR beta sequences accurately predicted the HLA-A and HLA-B alleles for most subjects in the first cohort. The authors suggested that the approach could potentially be extended to other disease states and immunological phenotypes. Most TCR sequences were observed very rarely across donors, whereas some public TCRs were present in many individuals. Specific HLA alleles were associated with over 15,000 TCR beta sequences at a false discovery rate of 0.05 in a later analysis. The sequencing pipeline was judged likely to have produced a cluster of highly shared sequence variants as a technical artifact. In a later genetic analysis, fewer N-insertions in productive TCRs were reported among donors in an Asian-associated ancestry cluster than the approximately 710-donor mean.

Receptor libraries were prepared by the immunoSEQ multiplex PCR assay. For the multiplex PCR, a mixture combining 60 forward primers for TCR Vbeta segments and 13 reverse primers for TCR Jbeta segments was used. The CDR3 region of rearranged TCR beta genes was amplified from genomic DNA with a multiplex PCR assay. The amplified TCR beta libraries were sequenced on the Illumina HiSeq System as 87-base-pair reads. On the study's bioinformatics: A later analysis counted about 80 million unique TCR beta chains across the 650 to 700 repertoires, and approximately 11 million of these chains were shared by at least two donors. Raw reads were error-corrected and collapsed into unique sequences by a nearest-neighbor algorithm in which closely related sequences were merged to remove PCR and sequencing errors. V, D and J gene segments were assigned by aligning CDR3 sequences to IMGT reference sequences. For a sequence to be retained, at least a six-nucleotide match to both a V gene segment and a J gene segment was required. Rearrangements were called productive when the CDR3 lacked stop codons and stayed in frame with V and J; all others were non-productive. CDR3 was defined according to IMGT convention as the region running from the second conserved V-encoded cysteine to the conserved J-encoded phenylalanine. Sequences without an unambiguous match to a single V gene segment were excluded from the earlier analysis of several hundred of the donors. An earlier analysis of 587 of the donors classified V segments as functional when productive rearrangements were above 56.7% and as segregating when the standard deviation between donors was above 5%. A statistical classification framework was built to diagnose cytomegalovirus status from the catalog of TCR beta chain sequences. In a later analysis, V and J genes were assigned by comparing TCR nucleotide sequences against IMGT/GENE-DB human TR gene sequences. In a later analysis, CDR3 sequences and most-parsimonious VDJ recombination scenarios were assigned using the TCRdist pipeline. In a later analysis, each TCR beta chain was defined by its CDR3 amino acid sequence together with its V-gene family, and reads without a unique V-gene family were excluded. A later analysis removed 592 highly shared, low-generation-probability nucleotide sequences to deal with suspected cross-contamination and a sequencing artifact. In a later analysis, a clonal expansion index for each public chain was calculated from normalized within-repertoire ranks of inferred template counts. In a later analysis, generation probabilities were computed with a VDJ recombination model fitted to out-of-frame rearrangements, and the resulting probabilities were checked against IGoR. In a later analysis, hypergeometric tests were used to score TCR-TCR, TCR-HLA and TCR-CMV co-occurrence, with a repertoire-size bias correction applied to TCR pairs. False discovery rates were estimated in a later analysis by permuting HLA or CMV assignments 20 times. In a later analysis, co-occurring TCRs were grouped using DBSCAN, and TCRdist sequence similarity was added for clustering within HLA-allele-positive subsets. Repertoires with fewer than 30,000 or more than 120,000 public chains, plus five repertoires with anomalous nucleotide sharing, were excluded from co-occurrence clustering. TCRdb holds this immuneACCESS table with in-frame rearrangements only. Some clones are missing; in checked studies, unresolved V genes explain under half, and the rest has no known cause. The DNA gave D and trimming, while V, J and clone size come from that table. This sample comprises over 85,000 clones, roughly 70% of them detected only once. The ten largest make up about 2% of the sample.

The CDR3 has 16 amino acids, counting the end cysteine and phenylalanine. Only the CDR3 region is kept as DNA, spanning 48 bases read in frame from base 1. Ends trimmed: V by 4 bases, J by 7 bases; bases unmatched to a gene: 7. CDR1 SGHRS and CDR2 YFSETQ were looked up in the germline V gene. The cohort consisted of approximately 670 healthy bone marrow donors. At the time of sampling, every cohort member was nominally healthy, though immune exposures that went unrecorded were likely present. The donor was CMV seronegative and belonged to the group of 320 or so seronegative cohort members. Each donor provided a peripheral blood sample, and peripheral blood mononuclear cells were used for TCR beta sequencing. Genomic DNA extraction from the blood cell samples was performed with the Qiagen DNeasy Blood Extraction Kit.

Sequences were obtained from PBMCs. The chain was built from TRBV5-1 and TRBJ2-1; 14 of the junction bases match TRBD2. The sequence was collected from a man aged 25-45 years in good health and CMV-seronegative. The sequence in DNA is TGCGCCAGCAGCAGGGGACTAGCGGGAGCTTGGAATGAGCAGTTCTTC. Its protein reads: CASSRGLAGAWNEQFF.